Listed below are T cell receptor beta chains from one sample, sequenced in a study of beta chain features in type 1 diabetes. Repertoires were generated with immunoSEQ multiplex PCR, while TCRdb's copy carries only in-frame clones and drops some. The table has hundreds of thousands of clones, around 15% seen once. The sequenced sample consisted of naive CD4+ T cells from blood. Receptor source: a man aged 18 to 29 with type 1 diabetes. Both conserved end residues are part of each CDR3.

>TRBV7-9|TRBJ2-1|14
CASSPGGLPAEQFF
>TRBV18|TRBJ2-1|12
CASSPAYNEQFF
>TRBV2|TRBJ1-6|18
CASSTNFGVGQANSPLHF
>TRBV30|TRBJ2-3|12
CAWSVRTDTQYF
>TRBV19|TRBJ1-1|14
CASSIGGDGTEAFF
>TRBV18|TRBJ1-5|15
CASSLAGLPNQPQHF
>TRBV7-3|TRBJ1-5|13
CASSLQRDQPQHF
>TRBV19|TRBJ2-1|15
CASSRAWQGYNEQFF
>TRBV5-6|TRBJ1-1|13
CASSRTVNTEAFF
>TRBV30|TRBJ2-3|12
CAWSVELHTQYF
>TRBV5-6|TRBJ1-1|17
CASSRGPLAREDTEAFF
>TRBV29-1|TRBJ1-1|14
CSVSAGTGDTEAFF
>TRBV5-1|TRBJ2-1|14
CASTETGDFDEQFF
>TRBV10-2|TRBJ2-1|13
CASSGQGDGEQFF
>TRBV25-1|TRBJ2-7|12
CASSGPTYEQYF
>TRBV10-3|TRBJ2-3|16
CAISDSRDRGADTQYF
>TRBV20-1|TRBJ1-1|11
CSARGNTEAFF
>TRBV7-9|TRBJ1-4|14
CASSTRAGDEKLFF
>TRBV11-2|TRBJ2-5|17
CASSPTHAQGVQETQYF
>TRBV28|TRBJ1-6|14
CASSLIGGNSPLHF
>TRBV2|TRBJ2-7|11
CASSDGREQYF
>TRBV5-6|TRBJ2-5|14
CASSFFATQETQYF
>TRBV7-9|TRBJ2-7|15
CASSDTDRGHYEQYF
>TRBV28|TRBJ1-6|15
CASSSLGVQDSPLHF
>TRBV30|TRBJ1-6|13
CALAVQADSPLHF
>TRBV30|TRBJ1-5|13
CAWGIKVNQPQHF
>TRBV27|TRBJ1-2|15
CASRPWDRDVYGYTF
>TRBV7-6|TRBJ2-2|14
CASSSRVETGELFF
>TRBV7-7|TRBJ2-1|16
CASSPRAAGGIGEQFF
>TRBV30|TRBJ2-7|11
CAWSGLYEQYF
>TRBV14|TRBJ2-2|16
CASSPRTTSNTGELFF
>TRBV11-3|TRBJ2-1|13
CASSVTGSHEQFF
>TRBV7-3|TRBJ2-3|13
CASSSLGADTQYF
>TRBV10-3|TRBJ2-3|15
CAISEAAGTSDTQYF
>TRBV6-5|TRBJ1-1|13
CASSSTGGTEAFF
>TRBV9|TRBJ1-2|12
CASSKSEYGYTF
>TRBV6-6|TRBJ2-3|15
CASSYPERGRDTQYF
>TRBV7-9|TRBJ2-3|13
CASSSPVTDTQYF
>TRBV10-3|TRBJ2-7|14
CAISTIPHSYEQYF
>TRBV18|TRBJ1-4|13
CASSPVDHEKLFF
>TRBV11-3|TRBJ2-7|17
CASSTRRSWYILGEQYF
>TRBV27|TRBJ1-1|14
CASSWGPAGGEAFF
>TRBV5-1|TRBJ2-2|15
CASSLWRTEIGELFF
>TRBV15|TRBJ1-2|14
CATSRAGSLYGYTF
>TRBV7-2|TRBJ2-3|15
CASSHPTGGTDTQYF
>TRBV19|TRBJ1-1|12
CASSIIGTEAFF
>TRBV7-9|TRBJ1-6|13
CASSTTGDSPLHF
>TRBV29-1|TRBJ1-1|13
CSGDRGIGTEAFF
>TRBV4-3|TRBJ2-1|16
CASSPLDRGIHNEQFF
>TRBV6-5|TRBJ1-1|12
CASSYTPGSPFF
>TRBV5-1|TRBJ2-3|16
CASSLGLAASTDTQYF
>TRBV10-3|TRBJ2-3|14
CAISESTLGDTQYF
>TRBV2|TRBJ2-3|14
CASRGLTGADTQYF
>TRBV30|TRBJ2-7|13
CAWTENQWAEQYF
>TRBV7-2|TRBJ2-3|17
CASSFLAGVGGTDTQYF
>TRBV6-1|TRBJ2-5|16
CASSDGDRGFGETQYF
>TRBV12-2|TRBJ1-1|14
CASRLTARGTEAFF
>TRBV5-6|TRBJ1-1|11
CASSGASGAFF